The 15 T cell receptor beta chains presented below share a single source sample, sequenced in a study of T cell responses to AZD1222 COVID-19 vaccine. The table came from immunoSEQ multiplex PCR; TCRdb's copy has only in-frame clones and leaves some out. The data show more than 90,000 clones, about 82% seen once. The input for sequencing was peripheral blood, taken 28 days after the second AZD1222 dose. The receptor source for this set is an adult who received the AZD1222 COVID-19 vaccine.

V usage is TRBV7-6 and J usage is TRBJ2-7; perhaps TRBD2 as D (7 bases). This CDR3 spans 17 amino acids. The V gene's germline CDR1 is SGHVS and CDR2 FNYEAQ. V lost 1 base, J lost 6 bases, and 22 bases lay in between. CDR3 nucleotide sequence: TGTGCCAGCAGCTTAGTTCCCCGGGGGGCCAAAGAGGGCGAGCAGTACTTC. Translated, it gives CASSLVPRGAKEGEQYF.

The chain recombines TRBV4-2 with TRBJ2-1; 9 bases fit TRBD2. The germline gives CDR1 LGHNA, CDR2 YNFKEQ. CDR3 length: 15 residues. V shed 1 base, J shed 8 bases, and the junction held 6 bases outside the gene matches. CDR3 sequence (DNA): TGTGCCAGCAGCCAAGGCGGGAGGGCCATAGATGAGCAGTTCTTC. It encodes CASSQGGRAIDEQFF.

This chain's CDR3 is CASSIPSSGNTIYF. The CDR3 nucleotides are TGTGCCAGTAGTATCCCCAGTTCTGGAAACACCATATATTTT. The chain employs TRBV19 and TRBJ1-3; no reliable D call. This CDR3 region has 14 residues. Germline-derived CDR1 and CDR2 are LNHDA and SQIVND (reference sequence). V lost 3 bases, J lost 1 base, and 7 bases lay in between.

The genes are TRBV7-3 and TRBJ2-7; D might be TRBD1 (6 bases). This CDR3 has 14 amino acids. Germline lookup yields CDR1 SGHTA and CDR2 FQGTGA. V lost 5 bases and J lost 5, with 16 bases in between. CDR3 bases: TGTGCCAGCAGCCCACAGTCGGACAGCAACGAGCAGTACTTC. It codes for CASSPQSDSNEQYF. The full variable domain, completed using reference TRBV7-3 and TRBJ2-7, is GAGVSQTPSNKVTEKGKYVELRCDPISGHTALYWYRQSLGQGPEFLIYFQGTGAADDSGLPNDRFFAVRPEGSVSTLKIQRTERGDSAVYLCASSPQSDSNEQYFGPGTRLTVT.

This clone was detected only once. This chain connects TRBV5-1 to TRBJ1-2; possibly TRBD1 for D (5 bases). CDR1 and CDR2 from the germline V gene are SGHRS and YFSETQ. The CDR3 has 15 residues. Between the trimmed V and J ends, which lost 5 bases and 7 bases, there was a span of 21 bases. Written as DNA, the CDR3 is TGCGCCAGCAGGGAACCGGGACGTTTTTATGGTGGCTACACCTTC. This gives the protein CASREPGRFYGGYTF.

The CDR3 loop reads CASSLINYEQYF. CDR3 in DNA: TGTGCCAGCAGCTTAATCAACTACGAGCAGTACTTC. The chain is built from TRBV5-6 and TRBJ2-7, with D unresolved. CDR3 length: 12 residues. Trimming took off 2 bases at V and 3 bases at J, with 6 bases between the two ends. Germline V gene data show CDR1 as SGHDT and CDR2 as YYEEEE.

The chain joins TRBV9 to TRBJ1-3, with TRBD1 as a possible D gene (5 bases). Trimming pared 0 bases from V and 0 bases from J, leaving 16 bases between. From germline, CDR1 is SGDLS and CDR2 YYNGEE. This CDR3 has 18 residues. The CDR3 here is CASSVDPGRGHSGNTIYF. CDR3 DNA sequence: TGTGCCAGCAGCGTAGACCCCGGACGAGGACACTCTGGAAACACCATATATTTT.

The V gene is TRBV15, the J gene TRBJ1-3; no definite D call. The V gene's germline CDR1 is LNHNV and CDR2 YYDKDF (reference sequence). The V gene lost 0 bases and the J gene lost 3 bases, with 9 bases spanning the gap. The CDR3 is 15 residues long. The CDR3 sequence is CATSRDFGHGNTIYF. In nucleotides, the CDR3 is TGTGCCACCAGCAGAGATTTCGGGCATGGAAACACCATATATTTT.

The sample holds one count of this clone. This chain uses TRBV10-3 with TRBJ2-7; 8 nucleotides line up with TRBD1. Germline trimming cut 3 bases from V and 6 bases from J; bases unmatched to any gene: 13. Looked up from germline, CDR1 is ENHRY and CDR2 is SYGVKD. This CDR3 spans 16 amino acids. CDR3 bases: TGTGCCATCAGTGACCCAAAATTCATCACAGGGGGCGAGCAGTACTTC. It translates to CAISDPKFITGGEQYF.

V is TRBV9 and J is TRBJ1-3; D is possibly TRBD1 (5 bases). The CDR3 has 14 amino acids. In germline, CDR1 is SGDLS, CDR2 YYNGEE. V gave up 0 bases and J gave up 5 bases, with 9 bases separating them. The CDR3 coding sequence is TGTGCCAGCAGCGTAGGGGGGAATAGAAACACCATATATTTT. Residues: CASSVGGNRNTIYF. Together with reference TRBV9 and TRBJ1-3, the CDR3 gives the full variable domain: DSGVTQTPKHLITATGQRVTLRCSPRSGDLSVYWYQQSLDQGLQFLIQYYNGEERAKGNILERFSAQQFPDLHSELNLSSLELGDSALYFCASSVGGNRNTIYFGEGSWLTVV.

This chain uses TRBV6-5 with TRBJ2-7; 8 bases align to TRBD1. Germline CDR1 reads MNHEY; CDR2 reads SVGAGI. Trimming removed 5 bases from V and 3 bases from J; junction bases left unmatched: 6. CDR3 size: 14 residues. For the CDR3, the DNA is TGTGCCAGCAGTCTCGGACAGGGTCTCTACGAGCAGTACTTC. This encodes CASSLGQGLYEQYF.

This clone was found once. This sequence joins TRBV4-1 and TRBJ1-6; the D is unclear. This CDR3 spans 14 amino acids. Germline CDR1 and CDR2: MGHRA and YSYEKL. V lost 1 base and J lost 10, with 11 bases in between. The CDR3 spells CASSQVHTESPLHF. The CDR3, as DNA: TGCGCCAGCAGCCAAGTGCACACAGAATCACCCCTCCACTTT.

The chain couples TRBV27 to TRBJ2-1, with no clear D. With 3 bases removed from V and 3 bases from J, the gap between germline ends came to 9 bases. This CDR3 region has 14 residues. The germline gives CDR1 MNHEY, CDR2 SMNVEV (reference sequence). CDR3 nucleotide sequence: TGTGCCAGCAGTTTTAATGGGATCTACAATGAGCAGTTCTTC. Translation gives CASSFNGIYNEQFF.

CDR3 nucleotide sequence: TGTGCCATCCGGGACACTCCTAACTATGGCTACACCTTC. This translates into CAIRDTPNYGYTF. V usage is TRBV19 and J usage is TRBJ1-2; D perhaps matches TRBD1 (6 bases). The CDR3 has 13 residues. V was cut by 10 bases and J by 0 bases, with 12 bases left in between. The germline V gene encodes CDR1 LNHDA and CDR2 SQIVND (reference sequence).

This clone was counted once. The chain recombines TRBV29-1 with TRBJ2-2; TRBD2 matches at 8 bases. V lost 7 bases to trimming and J lost 4 bases; unmatched junction nucleotides: 8. In germline, CDR1 is SQVTM, CDR2 ANQGSEA. CDR3 length: 14 residues. DNA of the CDR3: TGCAGCGCCGTAGCGGGGAGGAGCACCGGGGAGCTGTTTTTT. Translating it yields CSAVAGRSTGELFF.